Described below is a single T cell receptor (beta chain) sequence and its context. This sample was included in a study of technical replicates of blood from a few donors. Using immunoSEQ multiplex PCR, the repertoire was profiled, and TCRdb retains in-frame clones only, with some absent. Here the sample spans some 77,000 clones, roughly 90% being singletons. Trimming cost V 6 bases and J 0 bases, with 9 bases left between them. The germline V gene encodes CDR1 MGHRA and CDR2 YSYEKL. The CDR3 totals 13 residues. The source of this sequence is a human donor in good health. The sample comprised T cells isolated from PBMCs. The rearrangement uses TRBV4-1 and TRBJ2-7; D perhaps matches TRBD2 (5 bases). CDR3 sequence reads: CASRAASSYEQYF. CDR3 nucleotides: TGCGCCAGCAGAGCGGCCAGCTCCTACGAGCAGTACTTC.